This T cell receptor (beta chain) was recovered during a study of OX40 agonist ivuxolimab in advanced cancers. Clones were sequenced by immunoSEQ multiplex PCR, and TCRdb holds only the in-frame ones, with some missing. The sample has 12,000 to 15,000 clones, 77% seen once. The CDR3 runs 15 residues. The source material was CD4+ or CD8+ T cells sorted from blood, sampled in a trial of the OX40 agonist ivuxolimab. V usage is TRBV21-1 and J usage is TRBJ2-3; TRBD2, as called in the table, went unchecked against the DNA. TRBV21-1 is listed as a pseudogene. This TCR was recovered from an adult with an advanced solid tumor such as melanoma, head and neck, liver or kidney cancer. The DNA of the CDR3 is TGTGCCAGCAGCAACAGCGGGAGTAGCACAGATACGCAGTATTTT. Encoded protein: CASSNSGSSTDTQYF.